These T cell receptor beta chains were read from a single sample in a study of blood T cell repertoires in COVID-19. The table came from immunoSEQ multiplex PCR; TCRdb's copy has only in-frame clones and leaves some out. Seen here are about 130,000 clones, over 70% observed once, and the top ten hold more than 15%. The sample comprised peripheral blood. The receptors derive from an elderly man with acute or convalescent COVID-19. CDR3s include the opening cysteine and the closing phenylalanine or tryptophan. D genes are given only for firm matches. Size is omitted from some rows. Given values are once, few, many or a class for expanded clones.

DNA: TGTGCCAGCAGTCTGCCTGGGAAGGGGAAATTTGACTACACCTTC; CDR3: CASSLPGKGKFDYTF; size: -; D: -; J: TRBJ1-2; V: TRBV5-6
DNA: TGTGCCAGCAGCGTAGGGGACAGGCTCTACGAGCAGTACTTC; CDR3: CASSVGDRLYEQYF; size: -; D: TRBD1; J: TRBJ2-7; V: TRBV9
DNA: TGTGCCAGCAGCACCTTTGAGTCTGTTTGGGAGACCCAGTACTTC; CDR3: CASSTFESVWETQYF; size: -; D: -; J: TRBJ2-5; V: TRBV11-2
DNA: TGTGCCACCAGTGATCCGTCGGAGGGACAGGCCGATGAGCAGTTCTTC; CDR3: CATSDPSEGQADEQFF; size: few; D: TRBD1; J: TRBJ2-1; V: TRBV24-1
DNA: TGTGCCAGCTCACCGCTACAGGGCTCGACCGGTGGCTACACCTTC; CDR3: CASSPLQGSTGGYTF; size: few; D: -; J: TRBJ1-2; V: TRBV18
DNA: TGTGCCAGCAGTTTGTTGGGACAGGGCACGGGTGAGCAGTTCTTC; CDR3: CASSLLGQGTGEQFF; size: few; D: TRBD1; J: TRBJ2-1; V: TRBV27
DNA: TGTGCCAGCAGCGTGCTCGGGAACCCAACCGGGGAGCTGTTTTTT; CDR3: CASSVLGNPTGELFF; size: -; D: -; J: TRBJ2-2; V: TRBV9
DNA: TGCAGCGTTTCCCGGACAGGAGACTATGGCTACACCTTC; CDR3: CSVSRTGDYGYTF; size: -; D: TRBD1; J: TRBJ1-2; V: TRBV29-1
DNA: TGTGCCAGCAGTGAAACGACAGGAACCAAGAACACTGAAGCTTTCTTT; CDR3: CASSETTGTKNTEAFF; size: -; D: -; J: TRBJ1-1; V: TRBV2
DNA: TGCGCCAGCAGCACGAGGACAGGGGGATATTACGAGCAGTACTTC; CDR3: CASSTRTGGYYEQYF; size: -; D: TRBD1; J: TRBJ2-7; V: TRBV5-1
DNA: TGTGCCACCAGCAGTCCCGGGACAGGGGGCTTTGGCTACACCTTC; CDR3: CATSSPGTGGFGYTF; size: few; D: TRBD1; J: TRBJ1-2; V: TRBV15
DNA: TGTGCCAGCAGCTTGTTAGCGGGGGGGCCAAATACGCAGTATTTT; CDR3: CASSLLAGGPNTQYF; size: -; D: TRBD2; J: TRBJ2-3; V: TRBV5-6
DNA: TGTGCCAGCAGCTTAGTACAGGGGCGCCACTCCTACGAGCAGTACTTC; CDR3: CASSLVQGRHSYEQYF; size: once; D: TRBD1; J: TRBJ2-7; V: TRBV5-4
DNA: TGTGCCAGCAGCTTGACAGGGGGCGACGAGCAGTACTTC; CDR3: CASSLTGGDEQYF; size: few; D: TRBD1; J: TRBJ2-7; V: TRBV5-4
DNA: TGTGCCAGCAGTTCGACAGGCTTACTGTCCTACGAGCAGTACTTC; CDR3: CASSSTGLLSYEQYF; size: few; D: -; J: TRBJ2-7; V: TRBV28
DNA: TGCGCCAGCAGCGCGATGACAGGGCGGGATGAGCAGTTCTTC; CDR3: CASSAMTGRDEQFF; size: -; D: TRBD1; J: TRBJ2-1; V: TRBV5-1
DNA: TGCGCCAGCAGCTTCTTGGGGGCCTCGACAGATACGCAGTATTTT; CDR3: CASSFLGASTDTQYF; size: once; D: -; J: TRBJ2-3; V: TRBV5-1
DNA: TGCAGCGTGGGGGGGACAGGGAGGTCCGAGCAGTACTTC; CDR3: CSVGGTGRSEQYF; size: -; D: TRBD1; J: TRBJ2-7; V: TRBV29-1
DNA: TGCAGTGCTAGTCGTGGACAGGGGTATTACACTGAAGCTTTCTTT; CDR3: CSASRGQGYYTEAFF; size: -; D: TRBD1; J: TRBJ1-1; V: TRBV20-1
DNA: TGTGCCAGCAGCTTGGCAGGAGGAATGGAGGAGACCCAGTACTTC; CDR3: CASSLAGGMEETQYF; size: -; D: -; J: TRBJ2-5; V: TRBV5-4
DNA: TGCGCCAGCAGATCATCGCCTCCGGGACAGGTCTTAGCGGGTTTAGGCTACACCTTC; CDR3: CASRSSPPGQVLAGLGYTF; size: -; D: TRBD1; J: TRBJ1-2; V: TRBV5-1
DNA: TGTGCCAGCAGAATCGGGGTTATTTCAGAGACCCAGTACTTC; CDR3: CASRIGVISETQYF; size: once; D: -; J: TRBJ2-5; V: TRBV6-5
DNA: TGTGCCAGCACCAAAGGACAGGGAGAAGAAAAACTGTTTTTT; CDR3: CASTKGQGEEKLFF; size: few; D: TRBD1; J: TRBJ1-4; V: TRBV7-9
DNA: TGTGCCAGTAATAAAGTTACGGAGGATTACTATGGCTACACCTTC; CDR3: CASNKVTEDYYGYTF; size: -; D: -; J: TRBJ1-2; V: TRBV19
DNA: TGTGCCAGCAGTCACGACGTGGGGCGAGAAGAGACCCAGTACTTC; CDR3: CASSHDVGREETQYF; size: -; D: -; J: TRBJ2-5; V: TRBV6-2/TRBV6-3
DNA: TGTGCCAGCACCCAGTTTAAGGGGGCTGGGGGCACTGAAGCTTTCTTT; CDR3: CASTQFKGAGGTEAFF; size: -; D: TRBD1; J: TRBJ1-1; V: TRBV7-8
DNA: TGTGCCTGGGAGAGACAAGGGGGTCGCTATGGCTACACCTTC; CDR3: CAWERQGGRYGYTF; size: -; D: -; J: TRBJ1-2; V: TRBV30
DNA: TGTGCCAGCAGCGCCGGACAGGGATTAACTAATGAAAAACTGTTTTTT; CDR3: CASSAGQGLTNEKLFF; size: -; D: TRBD1; J: TRBJ1-4; V: TRBV5-4
DNA: TGTGCCAGCAGCGCCGGGGAAAACAGGGCATATGGTTCACCCCTCCACTTT; CDR3: CASSAGENRAYGSPLHF; size: -; D: -; J: TRBJ1-6; V: TRBV9
DNA: TGTGCCAGCACCCTCGGCGGTGCTAGCACAGATACGCAGTATTTT; CDR3: CASTLGGASTDTQYF; size: once; D: -; J: TRBJ2-3; V: TRBV6-6
DNA: TGTGCCACCAGTGAGGGGACAGGGGGCAACGAGCAGTACTTC; CDR3: CATSEGTGGNEQYF; size: -; D: TRBD1; J: TRBJ2-7; V: TRBV24-1
DNA: TGTGCCAGCAAGCAGGAACGGCAGAATAATCAGCCCCAGCATTTT; CDR3: CASKQERQNNQPQHF; size: few; D: -; J: TRBJ1-5; V: TRBV6-5
DNA: TGTGCCAGCAGCCCAGATTACCTGAACACTGAAGCTTTCTTT; CDR3: CASSPDYLNTEAFF; size: -; D: -; J: TRBJ1-1; V: TRBV7-9
DNA: TGTGCCAGTAGTATTAGGGACAGGGCTATTTACAATGAGCAGTTCTTC; CDR3: CASSIRDRAIYNEQFF; size: -; D: TRBD1; J: TRBJ2-1; V: TRBV19
DNA: TGTGCCAGCAGTTCGGACTGGCTAGAGCAGTTCTTC; CDR3: CASSSDWLEQFF; size: -; D: -; J: TRBJ2-1; V: TRBV12-3/TRBV12-4
DNA: TGTGCCAGCAGTTTGATAGCCGGGGAGCTGTTTTTT; CDR3: CASSLIAGELFF; size: few; D: -; J: TRBJ2-2; V: TRBV12-3/TRBV12-4
DNA: TGTGCCAGCAGCCCTCCGGGACTAGTTTCTGGCACAGATACGCAGTATTTT; CDR3: CASSPPGLVSGTDTQYF; size: few; D: TRBD2; J: TRBJ2-3; V: TRBV3-1/TRBV3-2
DNA: TGCGCCAGCAGCCGTGAGGGGGTGGGGGGCACAGATACGCAGTATTTT; CDR3: CASSREGVGGTDTQYF; size: -; D: -; J: TRBJ2-3; V: TRBV4-1
DNA: TGTGCCAGTAGCAACAGCGGGGGCCCGTCCTACAATGAGCAGTTCTTC; CDR3: CASSNSGGPSYNEQFF; size: -; D: TRBD2; J: TRBJ2-1; V: TRBV19
DNA: TGTGCCAGCAGTTTAAACTACTACAATGAGCAGTTCTTC; CDR3: CASSLNYYNEQFF; size: few; D: -; J: TRBJ2-1; V: TRBV28
DNA: TGTGCCAGCAGCTTAGTGGCAGGGGTTAGGGAGACCCAGTACTTC; CDR3: CASSLVAGVRETQYF; size: few; D: -; J: TRBJ2-5; V: TRBV7-9
DNA: TGTGCCAGCAAAACTCCCAGAGGGACTAGCGGAACCTACAATGAGCAGTTCTTC; CDR3: CASKTPRGTSGTYNEQFF; size: -; D: TRBD2; J: TRBJ2-1; V: TRBV6-8
DNA: TGTGCCAGCAGTTTAGGAGGGACAAGCCTTTACTTC; CDR3: CASSLGGTSLYF; size: -; D: -; J: TRBJ2-7; V: TRBV12-3/TRBV12-4
DNA: TGTGCCAGCAGCTCCCCCAATCCGACTGAGCGACAGGACCCTAGAGGGGAGCAGTACTTC; CDR3: CASSSPNPTERQDPRGEQYF; size: once; D: -; J: TRBJ2-7; V: TRBV28
DNA: TGTGCCAGCAGCTCGTTAGCGGGGGGAAGCACAGATACGCAGTATTTT; CDR3: CASSSLAGGSTDTQYF; size: -; D: TRBD2; J: TRBJ2-3; V: TRBV7-2
DNA: TGTGCCAGCAGCTTATCACAGTTCAATGAGCAGTTCTTC; CDR3: CASSLSQFNEQFF; size: once; D: -; J: TRBJ2-1; V: TRBV7-2
DNA: TGTGCCAGTCTCGGGGACAGGGGGAACACCGGGGAGCTGTTTTTT; CDR3: CASLGDRGNTGELFF; size: -; D: TRBD1; J: TRBJ2-2; V: TRBV19
DNA: TGTGCCAGCATTCGGGGGGGACAGGGTTCAGATACGCAGTATTTT; CDR3: CASIRGGQGSDTQYF; size: few; D: -; J: TRBJ2-3; V: TRBV21-1
DNA: TGTGCCAGCAGCCCTCGGACAGGGAAAGGCTACGAGCAGTACTTC; CDR3: CASSPRTGKGYEQYF; size: -; D: TRBD1; J: TRBJ2-7; V: TRBV7-9
DNA: TGTGCCAGCTCACCAATCGGGGGGCCAAATCAGCCCCAGCATTTT; CDR3: CASSPIGGPNQPQHF; size: -; D: -; J: TRBJ1-5; V: TRBV18
DNA: TGTGCCAGCAGCCCTCGACAGGCCTCTGGAAACACCATATATTTT; CDR3: CASSPRQASGNTIYF; size: -; D: -; J: TRBJ1-3; V: TRBV9
DNA: TGTGCCAGCAGCCCGTCGGGAGCCCGGGGAGATACGCAGTATTTT; CDR3: CASSPSGARGDTQYF; size: -; D: -; J: TRBJ2-3; V: TRBV7-6
DNA: TGTGCCAGCATTACAGGGGGAGGGGGTACTGAAGCTTTCTTT; CDR3: CASITGGGGTEAFF; size: -; D: TRBD1; J: TRBJ1-1; V: TRBV2
DNA: TGTGCCAGGACGGGACAGCTCACAGATACGCAGTATTTT; CDR3: CARTGQLTDTQYF; size: many; D: TRBD1; J: TRBJ2-3; V: TRBV2
DNA: TGTGCCAGCAGCCTGACGACAGGGAGTACTAATGAAAAACTGTTTTTT; CDR3: CASSLTTGSTNEKLFF; size: -; D: TRBD1; J: TRBJ1-4; V: TRBV11-2
DNA: TGTGCCAGCAGCTCCCGGGGGGGTAGCACAGATACGCAGTATTTT; CDR3: CASSSRGGSTDTQYF; size: -; D: TRBD2; J: TRBJ2-3; V: TRBV4-2
DNA: TGCGCCAGTCGGGACACCCAGGCTATAGAGCAGTTCTTC; CDR3: CASRDTQAIEQFF; size: -; D: -; J: TRBJ2-1; V: TRBV23-1
DNA: TGTGCCAGCAAGGGACAGGGGGCGCCGGGAGAGACCCAGTACTTC; CDR3: CASKGQGAPGETQYF; size: -; D: TRBD1; J: TRBJ2-5; V: TRBV2